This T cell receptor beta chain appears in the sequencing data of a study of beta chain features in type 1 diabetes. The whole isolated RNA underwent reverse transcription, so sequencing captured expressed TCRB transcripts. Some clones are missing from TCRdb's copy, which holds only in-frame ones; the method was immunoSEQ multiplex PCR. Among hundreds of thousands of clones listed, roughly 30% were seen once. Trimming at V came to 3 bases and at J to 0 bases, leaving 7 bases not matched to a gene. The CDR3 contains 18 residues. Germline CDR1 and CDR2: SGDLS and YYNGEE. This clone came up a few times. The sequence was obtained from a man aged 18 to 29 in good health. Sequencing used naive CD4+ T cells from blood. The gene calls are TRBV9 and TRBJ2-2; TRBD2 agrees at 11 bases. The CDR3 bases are TGTGCCAGCAGCGCCAGCCCGGGACTAGCGGCGAACACCGGGGAGCTGTTTTTT. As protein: CASSASPGLAANTGELFF.